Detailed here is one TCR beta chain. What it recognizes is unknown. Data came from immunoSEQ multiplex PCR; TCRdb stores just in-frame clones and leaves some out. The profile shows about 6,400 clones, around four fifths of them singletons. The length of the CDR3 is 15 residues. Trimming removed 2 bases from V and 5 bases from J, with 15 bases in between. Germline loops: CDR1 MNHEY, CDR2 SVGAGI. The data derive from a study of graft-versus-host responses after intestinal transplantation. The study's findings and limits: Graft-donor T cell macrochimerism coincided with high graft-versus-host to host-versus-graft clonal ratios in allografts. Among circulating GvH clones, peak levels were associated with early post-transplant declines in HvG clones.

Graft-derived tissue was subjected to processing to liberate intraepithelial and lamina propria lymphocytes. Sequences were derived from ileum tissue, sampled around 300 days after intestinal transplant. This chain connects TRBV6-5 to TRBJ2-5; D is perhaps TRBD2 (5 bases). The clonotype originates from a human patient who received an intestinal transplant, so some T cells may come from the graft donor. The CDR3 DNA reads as TGTGCCAGCAGTTACCAGGAGGTATCGTTGGAGACCCAGTACTTC. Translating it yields CASSYQEVSLETQYF.